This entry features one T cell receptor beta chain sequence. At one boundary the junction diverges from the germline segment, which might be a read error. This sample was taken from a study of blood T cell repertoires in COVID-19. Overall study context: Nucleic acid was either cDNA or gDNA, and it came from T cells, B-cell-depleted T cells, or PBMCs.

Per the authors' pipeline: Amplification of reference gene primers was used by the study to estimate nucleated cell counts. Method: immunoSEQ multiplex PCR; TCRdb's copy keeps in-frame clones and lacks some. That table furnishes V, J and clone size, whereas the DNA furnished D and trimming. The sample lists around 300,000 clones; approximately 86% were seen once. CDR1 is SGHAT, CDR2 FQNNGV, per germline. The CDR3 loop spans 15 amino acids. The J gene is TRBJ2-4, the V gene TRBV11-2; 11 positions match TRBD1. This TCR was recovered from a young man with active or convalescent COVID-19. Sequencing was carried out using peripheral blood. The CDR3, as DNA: TGTGCCAGCAGCTTAGATGGACAGGGGGCCCGACACCTCAACTTC. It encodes CASSLDGQGARHLNF.